Shown below are 31 T cell receptor beta chains from a single sample sequenced in a study of T-cell reconstitution after alpha-beta-depleted transplantation in children. A TCRbeta library incorporating unique molecular identifiers was prepared. TCRdb itself ran the PCR reads through MiXCR, one entry per CDR3 protein. There are about 610,000 distinct CDR3 sequences in the sample; about 11% occur only once, and less than 5% lies in the top ten. Source: PBMCs from the stem cell graft donor, taken from the stem cell graft. The receptors originated from a human donor who donated a stem cell graft to a child with acute myeloid leukemia.

The rearrangement uses TRBV29-1 and TRBJ2-7; D call uncertain. This CDR3 spans 11 amino acids. V lost 5 bases and J lost 5, with 10 bases in between. The V gene's germline CDR1 is SQVTM and CDR2 ANQGSEA. This chain's CDR3 is CSVRLSDEQYF. CDR3 nucleotides: TGCAGCGTTAGACTTTCGGACGAGCAGTACTTC.

This clonotype was found many times. Here the CDR3 reads CSAERGGGEQFF. The DNA for the CDR3 is TGCAGCGCCGAGCGGGGCGGGGGAGAGCAGTTCTTC. The chain has TRBV29-1 and TRBJ2-1, with 7 bases fitting TRBD2. This CDR3 is 12 amino acids long. Trimming took 7 bases from V and 10 from J; bases not matched to a gene: 10. CDR1 is SQVTM and CDR2 is ANQGSEA in the germline V gene.

In this sample, this clonotype turned up many times. The chain combines TRBV14 with TRBJ2-3; D possibly corresponds to TRBD2 (6 bases). The germline V and J ends were trimmed by 3 bases and 2 bases, with 9 bases remaining between them. This CDR3 is built from 14 residues. Germline V CDR1 and CDR2: SGHDN, FVKESK. CDR3 in DNA: TGTGCCAGCAGCCACCGGGACTTCACAGATACGCAGTATTTT. It encodes CASSHRDFTDTQYF.

This sequence joins TRBV5-1 and TRBJ2-2; 12 bases are a match to TRBD2. J gave up 0 bases and V 4 bases, and 4 bases lay outside the gene matches. Per the germline V gene, CDR1 is SGHRS and CDR2 is YFSETQ. The CDR3 totals 17 residues. The CDR3: CASSPLAGGSNTGELFF. As DNA, the CDR3 is TGCGCCAGCAGCCCACTAGCGGGAGGATCGAACACCGGGGAGCTGTTTTTT.

This clonotype has only a few counts. V usage is TRBV20-1 and J usage is TRBJ2-1; weak D call: TRBD1 (6 bases). The V gene's germline CDR1 is DFQATT and CDR2 SNEGSKA (reference sequence). This CDR3 contains 15 residues. Trimming pared 3 bases from V and 8 bases from J, leaving 20 bases between. The CDR3 spells CSARGLGAVTDEQFF. The CDR3 DNA sequence: TGCAGTGCTAGGGGATTGGGGGCAGTGACAGATGAGCAGTTCTTC.

This rearrangement joins TRBV20-1 to TRBJ2-5; D not certain. CDR3 length: 17 residues. CDR1 is DFQATT and CDR2 is SNEGSKA in the germline V gene (reference sequence). In nucleotides, the CDR3 is TGCTGCCTACTAACGACTGGGCCTCCTATACCTCAAGAGACCCAGTACTTC. Its translation: CCLLTTGPPIPQETQYF.

The V and J genes are TRBV4-2 and TRBJ1-2, with D possibly being TRBD1 (5 bases). With 0 bases removed from V and 5 bases from J, the gap between germline ends came to 25 bases. The germline gives CDR1 LGHNA, CDR2 YNFKEQ. The CDR3 has 19 residues. CDR3 sequence (DNA): TGTGCCAGCAGCCAAGACCCTCCGGGGTGGGGACGGAGCGATTATGGCTACACCTTC. Its protein is CASSQDPPGWGRSDYGYTF.

A few counts support this clonotype. V gene TRBV5-1 combines with J gene TRBJ1-3, with unresolved D. This CDR3 has 14 residues. The germline CDR1 and CDR2 sequences are SGHRS and YFSETQ. Trimming pared 4 bases from V and 2 bases from J, leaving 10 bases between. The CDR3 bases are TGCGCCAGCAGCGTAAGCTCTCCTGGAAACACCATATATTTT. It translates to CASSVSSPGNTIYF.

This clonotype has a handful of counts. The V and J genes are TRBV4-3 and TRBJ2-3; 8 positions match TRBD2. The CDR3 has 16 residues. J was trimmed by 0 bases and V by 1 base; bases with no gene match: 3. Looked up from germline, CDR1 is LGHNA and CDR2 is YSLEER. For the CDR3, the DNA is TGCGCCAGCAGCCAAGGGGCTAGCGGGAGCACAGATACGCAGTATTTT. It is translated as CASSQGASGSTDTQYF.

V is TRBV12-3 or TRBV12-4 and J is TRBJ2-6, with a tentative D call TRBD1 (5 bases). The CDR3 covers 14 residues. The V end lost 7 bases, the J end lost 2 bases, and 9 bases lay between the germline ends. The CDR3 DNA reads as TGTGCCAGCACCAGGGCGCCTGGGGCCAACGTCCTGACTTTC. It translates to CASTRAPGANVLTF.

This clonotype was seen ten or more times. This chain uses TRBV6-5 with TRBJ1-1, with 9 bases matching TRBD1. The junction had 6 bases not matched to a gene; V was cut back by 6 bases and J by 4 bases. This CDR3 spans 14 amino acids. Germline V gene lookup returns CDR1 MNHEY and CDR2 SVGAGI. The DNA for the CDR3 is TGTGCCAGCAGCAGTATGACAGGGGGCACTGAAGCTTTCTTT. It codes for CASSSMTGGTEAFF.

CDR3 residues: CASSLNGRSEQYF. In DNA form, the CDR3 reads TGTGCCAGCAGTTTAAACGGACGATCCGAGCAGTACTTC. This chain joins TRBV12-3 or TRBV12-4 and TRBJ2-7; D gene unclear. This CDR3 spans 13 amino acids. V was clipped by 2 bases and J by 6 bases, with 11 bases between them.

This clonotype showed up many times. In DNA, the CDR3 is TGTGCCACCAGTGATTGGGGGGTAGCGGACAGCTCCTACAATGAGCAGTTCTTC. Protein sequence: CATSDWGVADSSYNEQFF. The rearrangement joins TRBV24-1 to TRBJ2-1; D may correspond to TRBD1 or TRBD2 (6 bases each). With 2 bases removed from V and 0 bases from J, the gap between germline ends came to 16 bases. From germline, CDR1 is KGHDR and CDR2 SFDVKD. This CDR3 spans 18 amino acids.

This clonotype was seen repeatedly, ten times or more. This chain connects TRBV3-1 to TRBJ1-2; 8 bases align to TRBD1. Germline V gene sequence: CDR1 LGHDT, CDR2 YNNKEL (reference sequence). CDR3 length: 16 residues. The V segment lost 4 bases and the J segment 2 bases; nucleotides outside the gene matches: 9. CDR3 residues: CASSRQLQGVNYGYTF. The CDR3 DNA is TGTGCCAGCAGCCGTCAACTACAGGGGGTCAACTATGGCTACACCTTC.

CDR3: CASSLWQWGTEAFF. CDR3 nucleotides: TGTGCCAGCAGTTTATGGCAGTGGGGCACTGAAGCTTTCTTT. The chain employs TRBV27 and TRBJ1-1; D is ambiguous. With 1 base removed from V and 4 bases from J, the gap between germline ends came to 10 bases. CDR1 and CDR2 (germline): MNHEY, SMNVEV (reference sequence). The CDR3 has 14 residues.

The chain uses TRBV3-1 and TRBJ2-1; no clear D. V gave up 1 base and J gave up 0 bases, with 7 bases separating them. The CDR3 consists of 15 residues. Germline assignment: CDR1 LGHDT and CDR2 YNNKEL (reference sequence). CDR3 DNA sequence: TGTGCCAGCAGCCAAGTCTTTAGCTCCTACAATGAGCAGTTCTTC. Its protein product is CASSQVFSSYNEQFF.

The chain employs TRBV27 and TRBJ2-7, with D possibly being TRBD1 (5 bases). Looked up from germline, CDR1 is MNHEY and CDR2 is SMNVEV (reference sequence). The CDR3 runs to 16 residues. Trimming took 6 bases from V and 0 from J, leaving 18 bases between them. CDR3 bases: TGTGCCAGCAGCTCCCCAGGCAGGACAAGCTCCTACGAGCAGTACTTC. Its translation: CASSSPGRTSSYEQYF.

This chain's CDR3 is CASSYPYGESRGPQHF. Here the CDR3 DNA reads TGTGCCAGCAGCTACCCCTATGGGGAATCGCGGGGGCCCCAGCATTTT. The V call is TRBV6-2 or TRBV6-3, the J call TRBJ1-5; D not certain. Germline CDR1 reads MNHEY; CDR2 reads SVGEGT. The CDR3 runs to 16 residues. Trimming took 6 bases from V and 9 from J, leaving 24 bases between them.

The chain is built from TRBV20-1 and TRBJ2-7; TRBD1 is a possible D gene (6 bases). The germline V gene encodes CDR1 DFQATT and CDR2 SNEGSKA (reference sequence). V dropped 2 bases and J dropped 2 bases, with 16 bases sitting between them. The CDR3 covers 15 residues. Here the CDR3 reads CSARFLGQTTYEQYF. The CDR3 region has the DNA TGCAGTGCTAGATTCCTCGGACAGACAACCTACGAGCAGTACTTC.

V and J are TRBV19 and TRBJ1-1, with D perhaps matching TRBD1 (5 bases). V gave up 3 bases and J gave up 4 bases, with 15 bases separating them. CDR3 length equals 15 residues. The V gene's germline CDR1 is LNHDA and CDR2 SQIVND (reference sequence). The CDR3 reads CASSIGGRAGTEAFF. CDR3 bases: TGTGCCAGTAGTATCGGGGGTAGGGCGGGCACTGAAGCTTTCTTT. Complete variable domain (other parts from reference TRBV19 and TRBJ1-1): DGGITQSPKYLFRKEGQNVTLSCEQNLNHDAMYWYRQDPGQGLRLIYYSQIVNDFQKGDIAEGYSVSREKKESFPLTVTSAQKNPTAFYLCASSIGGRAGTEAFFGQGTRLTVV.

About this clonotype itself: A much more abundant neighbour one base away suggests this may be a read error. V usage is TRBV14 and J usage is TRBJ2-7; 9 bases are a match to TRBD1. Germline CDR1 reads SGHDN; CDR2 reads FVKESK. This CDR3 spans 15 amino acids. With V trimmed by 4 bases and J by 2 bases, 6 bases remained unmatched. The chain's CDR3 is CASSPSGTGPYEQYF. The DNA for the CDR3 is TGTGCCAGCAGCCCCTCCGGGACAGGGCCCTACGAGCAGTACTTC.

There are a few counts of this clonotype. The gene calls are TRBV11-3 and TRBJ2-7; 7 bases line up with TRBD1. The CDR3 is 15 residues long. The germline gives CDR1 SGHNT, CDR2 YENEEA. V lost 4 bases to trimming and J lost 0 bases; unmatched junction nucleotides: 6. In DNA, the CDR3 is TGTGCCAGCAGCTCCTCCGGGACAGCCTCCTACGAGCAGTACTTC. This gives the protein CASSSSGTASYEQYF.

This clonotype was seen only a few times. This chain links TRBV7-2 with TRBJ1-5; D is unclear. The length of the CDR3 is 17 residues. From germline, CDR1 is SGHTA and CDR2 FQGNSA. V was trimmed by 1 base and J by 2 bases, leaving 15 bases between them. CDR3 nucleotides: TGTGCCAGCAGCTTAGGCCCAATGAGAAGGGGCAATCAGCCCCAGCATTTT. Translating gives CASSLGPMRRGNQPQHF.

This clonotype was recorded many times. The chain carries TRBV5-1 and TRBJ2-3, with TRBD2 matching over 7 bases. Trimming at V came to 0 bases and at J to 5 bases, leaving 3 bases not matched to a gene. Per the germline V gene, CDR1 is SGHRS and CDR2 is YFSETQ. The CDR3 is made up of 14 amino acids. CDR3 in DNA: TGCGCCAGCAGCTTGGCAGCGGGAATAGATACGCAGTATTTT. Encoded protein: CASSLAAGIDTQYF. Full variable domain (missing parts from reference TRBV5-1 and TRBJ2-3): KAGVTQTPRYLIKTRGQQVTLSCSPISGHRSVSWYQQTPGQGLQFLFEYFSETQRNKGNFPGRFSGRQFSNSRSEMNVSTLELGDSALYLCASSLAAGIDTQYFGPGTRLTVL.

This clonotype was seen a handful of times. The chain joins TRBV7-9 to TRBJ2-5; a weak D match, TRBD2 (6 bases). The length of the CDR3 is 16 residues. V was pared by 4 bases and J by 2 bases, with 17 bases between. CDR1 and CDR2 from the germline V gene are SEHNR and FQNEAQ (reference sequence). The CDR3 sequence is CASSYLGSGEQETQYF. The CDR3 DNA reads TGTGCCAGCAGCTACCTGGGTTCGGGGGAACAAGAGACCCAGTACTTC.

The V gene is TRBV27, the J gene TRBJ2-5, with no clear D. V was cut by 0 bases and J by 5 bases, with 16 bases left in between. The CDR3 runs to 16 residues. Germline loops: CDR1 MNHEY, CDR2 SMNVEV (reference sequence). The CDR3 region has the DNA TGTGCCAGCAGTTTATCCCCTTCGTTCTCACACGAGACCCAGTACTTC. It is translated as CASSLSPSFSHETQYF.

The sample holds a few counts of this clonotype. The chain employs TRBV12-3 or TRBV12-4 and TRBJ2-7, with a weak D call TRBD2 (6 bases). V lost 0 bases to trimming and J lost 6 bases, with 15 bases between them. The CDR3 runs 15 residues. CDR3 amino acids: CASSLARDLFPEQYF. CDR3 coding DNA: TGTGCCAGCAGTTTAGCGCGGGACTTATTCCCCGAGCAGTACTTC.

This clonotype was seen ten or more times. The chain couples TRBV27 to TRBJ2-1; 9 bases are shared with TRBD2. This CDR3 has 17 residues. Looked up from germline, CDR1 is MNHEY and CDR2 is SMNVEV (reference sequence). V was pared by 3 bases and J by 9 bases, with 15 bases of the junction left unmatched. The CDR3 DNA sequence: TGTGCCAGCAGTTTTAGGGAGAGAGGACTAGCGCCCTTTGAGCAGTTCTTC. It yields the protein CASSFRERGLAPFEQFF.

The sample holds a few counts of this clonotype. This rearrangement joins TRBV12-3 or TRBV12-4 to TRBJ2-1; 8 bases match TRBD2. The CDR3 runs 17 residues. The trim removed 4 bases at V and 0 bases at J, leaving 8 bases unmatched. Here the CDR3 DNA reads TGTGCCAGCAGTTCCCCTAGCGGGTCCTTCTCCTACAATGAGCAGTTCTTC. It yields the protein CASSSPSGSFSYNEQFF.

Ten or more counts support this clonotype. The rearrangement joins TRBV7-3 to TRBJ1-1; D is ambiguous. CDR1 and CDR2 (germline): SGHTA, FQGTGA. The CDR3 sequence is 13 residues long. Trimming removed 1 base at V and 4 bases at J, with 7 bases between. The CDR3, as DNA: TGTGCCAGCAGCTTAAGGGGTTTCACTGAAGCTTTCTTT. It is translated as CASSLRGFTEAFF.

The chain couples TRBV7-3 to TRBJ1-6; no definite D call. V was trimmed by 5 bases and J by 7 bases, leaving 12 bases between them. The germline V gene has CDR1 SGHTA and CDR2 FQGTGA. The CDR3 covers 14 residues. The CDR3 protein is CASSLDQPNSPLHF. The DNA for the CDR3 is TGTGCCAGCAGCCTGGATCAACCAAATTCACCCCTCCACTTT.